Below, 3 T cell receptor beta chains from the same sample are listed, as sequenced in a study of cytomegalovirus exposure and HLA in healthy donors. A multiplex PCR was run with 60 Vbeta primers and 13 Jbeta primers. Method: immunoSEQ multiplex PCR; TCRdb's copy keeps in-frame clones and lacks some. The table records 100,000 or so clones, more than 75% of them present only once. The sample taken for sequencing was PBMCs. The receptors here all came from a woman aged 45-60 years in good health and CMV-seropositive.

The chain links TRBV20-1 to TRBJ2-2, with D perhaps TRBD2 (5 bases). Germline CDR1 DFQATT, CDR2 SNEGSKA (reference sequence). This CDR3 contains 11 residues. CDR3 amino acids: CSGKGGGELFF. CDR3 DNA: TGCAGCGGAAAAGGAGGCGGGGAGCTGTTTTTT.

The rearrangement uses TRBV1 and TRBJ1-4; TRBD1, as called in the table, went unchecked against the DNA. TRBV1 is reported as a pseudogene. The CDR3 totals 17 residues. Written as DNA, the CDR3 is TGCACCAGCAGCCAAGGGACAGGGATTACAACTAATGAAAAACTGTTTTTT. Translated, it gives CTSSQGTGITTNEKLFF.

This chain connects TRBV5-1 to TRBJ1-1; possibly TRBD1 for D (5 bases). V shed 2 bases and J shed 0 bases, with 8 bases lying between them. The CDR3 is 14 amino acids. Germline V lookup: CDR1 SGHRS, CDR2 YFSETQ. This chain's CDR3 is CASSFDSLNTEAFF. CDR3 in DNA: TGCGCCAGCAGCTTTGACAGCCTGAACACTGAAGCTTTCTTT.